This T cell receptor (beta chain) emerged from a study of CD8+ T cells in alopecia areata (dated 2018 in TCRdb). Background for the entire study: The treated patients took part in an open-label pilot trial in which moderate-to-severe alopecia areata was treated with oral tofacitinib at 5 to 10 mg twice daily. Patients received tofacitinib for 6 to 18 months and were then followed off drug for 6 months to check for delayed response and recurrence. The SALT score, which quantifies the percentage of affected scalp surface area, was used to measure disease severity in treated patients. In both human patients and the C3H/HeJ mouse model, the study applied high-throughput TCRbeta sequencing to look at T cell clonal expansion in alopecia areata. Scalp tissue and sorted CD4+ and CD8+ peripheral blood T cells from patchy and totalis/universalis alopecia areata patients and from healthy controls were covered by human TCRbeta sequencing. Tofacitinib-treated patients had biopsies at baseline and at 4 and 24 weeks of treatment, with a later scalp biopsy in several patients. Scalp clonality was compared across normal scalp (n=4), patchy alopecia areata scalp (n=8), and alopecia totalis/universalis scalp (n=8). RNA was extracted with the PAXgene miRNA kit for fixed scalp, the miRNeasy kit for PBMCs, and the RNeasy kit for mouse skin. immunoSEQ multiplex PCR using 35 Vbeta forward primers and 13 Jbeta reverse primers was used to amplify TCRbeta CDR3 regions.

For this clone: Its cognate antigen has yet to be identified. The input lacks base qualities; no much larger clone sits a single base away.

The protocol used for the library was the immunoSEQ multiplex PCR assay. RNA was extracted from all samples and reverse transcribed into cDNA as template for TCR sequencing. First-strand cDNA was synthesized using SuperScript III with a 2:1 mix of oligo-dT and random hexamers. A synthetic immune receptor repertoire was used to measure amplification bias, and any remaining bias was corrected computationally. From the authors' description of their analysis: Raw reads were preprocessed to remove errors, and CDR3 was defined by IMGT conventions from the conserved cysteine to phenylalanine. Clonality was computed as 1 minus the Shannon entropy, with the entropy normalized by log2 of the number of productive unique TCRs. Scalp TCRbeta sequences were cross-referenced with sorted blood CD4 and CD8 repertoires so that the CD4 or CD8 identity of scalp clones could be inferred. TCRdb took over this immuneACCESS table, retaining in-frame rearrangements with V and J assigned. Such tables are incomplete; in checked studies, under half of the missing clones stem from an unresolved V gene, and the remainder is unexplained. V and J calls and clone size are copied from that table; D and trimming were computed from the DNA. Here the sample has about 140,000 clones; 65% to 90% occur a single time. Clones ranked in the top ten supply just under 25% of the sample.

V is pruned by 3 bases and J by 6 bases, leaving 4 bases of the junction without a gene match. Reading from cysteine to phenylalanine, the CDR3 counts 15 amino acids. The read is trimmed to its CDR3 DNA, 45 bases read in frame from base 1. From the germline V gene (reference sequence), CDR1 is SEHNR and CDR2 is FQNEAQ. Study-wide findings and limitations: Many expanded lesional clones persisted in scalp and blood during tofacitinib treatment, which may partly explain relapse after stopping treatment. Because the treated cohort was small and had only one nonresponder, larger studies are needed to examine links between baseline CD8+ expansion and response. Compared with normal scalp, lesional scalp had higher clonality and more expanded CD8+ clones, particularly in alopecia totalis/universalis, a pattern that suggests antigenic drive. Scalp clonality and the number of expanded CD8+ clones among the top 100 scalp clones were significantly decreased by tofacitinib. Unlike mouse skin, which is dominated by gammadelta T cells, normal human skin has resident alphabeta T cells that are also sequenced, and this complicates analysis of the scalp TCR repertoire. Shared TCR sequences between patients were less evident than in mice, which may be partly attributable to HLA diversity in the patient population.

The sample's time point label is to be understood as: roughly 27 days on oral tofacitinib. The treatment or condition tag for this specimen amounts to: oral pan-JAK inhibitor, 5-10 mg twice daily. Peripheral blood and lesional scalp punch biopsies were obtained from patients with alopecia areata. PBMCs were isolated by density centrifugation and stained for CD3, CD4 and CD8, after which CD4+ and CD8+ T cells were sorted on a FACSAria. The V gene is TRBV7-9 and the J gene is TRBJ2-3, with 12 bases in between that match TRBD2. This TCR derives from a human donor with alopecia areata. The sample consisted of CD8+ T cells sorted from blood, taken at week 4, from a patient treated with tofacitinib. In nucleotide form, the sequence is TGTGCCAGCAGCTTGAGGACTAGCGGGAAGGATACGCAGTATTTT. It specifies CASSLRTSGKDTQYF.